The text below deals with one T cell receptor (beta chain). The sample comes from a study of blood T cell repertoires in COVID-19. Trimming shortened V by 1 base and J by 7 bases, and 5 bases separated the two germline ends. The V gene's germline CDR1 is MGHDK and CDR2 SYGVNS. CDR3 length equals 13 residues. Profiled with immunoSEQ multiplex PCR; TCRdb holds only in-frame clones, not every one. The top ten clones hold 0.6% to 0.9% of a sample with more than 150,000 clones, roughly 92% of them seen once. The TCR originated in a man aged 25 to 45 with COVID-19, enrolled during active disease. The J gene is TRBJ1-6, the V gene TRBV25-1; D gene ambiguous. Sequenced material: peripheral blood. The CDR3 here is CASSESQNSPLHF. CDR3 coding DNA: TGTGCCAGCAGTGAATCCCAGAATTCACCCCTCCACTTT. Full variable domain (remainder filled in from reference TRBV25-1 and TRBJ1-6): EADIYQTPRYLVIGTGKKITLECSQTMGHDKMYWYQQDPGMELHLIHYSYGVNSTEKGDLSSESTVSRIRTEHFPLTLESARPSHTSQYLCASSESQNSPLHFGNGTRLTVT.